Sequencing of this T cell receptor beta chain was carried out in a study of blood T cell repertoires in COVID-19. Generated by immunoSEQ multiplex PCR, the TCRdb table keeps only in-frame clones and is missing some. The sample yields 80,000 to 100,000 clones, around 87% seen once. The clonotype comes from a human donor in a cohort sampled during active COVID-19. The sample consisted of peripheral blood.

CDR3 region: CAISEGGGYEQYF. The CDR3 region has the DNA TGTGCCATCAGTGAGGGGGGGGGCTACGAGCAGTACTTC. V usage is TRBV10-3 and J usage is TRBJ2-7; 7 bases are a match to TRBD2. Per germline, CDR1 ENHRY and CDR2 SYGVKD. The CDR3 is 13 residues long. Unmatched junction bases numbered 1, after V lost 2 bases and J lost 3 bases.